What follows describes a single T cell receptor (beta chain). Its antigen has not been determined. No base qualities exist here, and no much larger clone lies one base off it. In the paper's terms, the treatment or condition label means: around 19 received Ad26.COV2.S at low or high dose, single or two shots; 5 received placebo; per-sample allocation not given. For vaccine and placebo recipients, repertoires were sequenced using samples collected on day 63 after the first injection. Cohort 1b enrolled fewer than 30 adults aged 18-55 years at a single site in Boston, USA, between 29 July and 7 August 2020. As a vaccine, Ad26.COV2.S was a replication-incompetent adenovirus type 26 vector that expressed a prefusion-stabilized SARS-CoV-2 spike protein derived from the original Wuhan strain. The germline V gene provides CDR1 SQVTM and CDR2 ANQGSEA. Cut back by 6 bases and 7 bases, the V and J ends lie 13 bases apart. The cysteine opens and the phenylalanine closes a CDR3 of 11 amino acids. Left in the record is the CDR3 DNA by itself, 33 bases read in frame from the first base.

These data are taken from a study of Ad26.COV2.S vaccination and SARS-CoV-2 variants (dated by TCRdb to 2020 to 2023). Regarding the study in general: Vaccine-arm donors were drawn from COV1001, a multicentre, randomized, double-blind, placebo-controlled phase I-IIa trial of Ad26.COV2.S in healthy adults. Ad26.COV2.S was administered intramuscularly at 5 x 10^10 or 1 x 10^11 viral particles, either as a single shot or as two shots given 56 days apart. The specificity and breadth of SARS-CoV-2-reactive T cell receptors after Ad26.COV2.S vaccination were assessed by TCRbeta repertoire sequencing. The TCR-sequenced set comprised approximately 30 samples: 19 Ad26.COV2.S vaccine recipients, 5 placebo recipients and 8 SARS-CoV-2 convalescent individuals. Participants in the trial were split at random into five groups of five each, receiving low-dose or high-dose Ad26.COV2.S once or twice, or else placebo on both occasions. Investigators did not know the trial group allocation while performing experiments and assessing outcomes.

The immunoSEQ Assay was the method used to sequence TCRbeta CDR3 regions. After extraction, genomic DNA underwent amplification by bias-controlled multiplex PCR, followed by high-throughput sequencing. The study's own analysis went as follows. To quantify the absolute abundance of every unique TCRbeta CDR3 region, sequences were collapsed and filtered. T cell fraction was estimated by normalizing TCRbeta template counts to usable DNA, which was measured by amplifying reference genes present in all nucleated cells. Repertoire TCRs were annotated as SARS-CoV-2-specific when V gene, CDR3 amino acid sequence and J gene were exactly matched to a known reactive TCR set. The reference SARS-CoV-2 TCR set was obtained from MIRA and was filtered for enrichment in COVID-19-positive ImmuneCODE repertoires, whereby public or cross-reactive TCRs were removed. Using the MIRA antigens, annotated TCRs were further analysed by specific ORF or by position within an ORF. Breadth was defined as annotated unique rearrangements over total unique productive rearrangements; depth was the summed frequency of those rearrangements. TCR breadth was compared between groups using two-sided Wilcoxon rank-sum tests. TCRdb limited this immuneACCESS table to in-frame rearrangements with V and J called. A share of clones is missing; checked studies link under half to unresolved V genes, and the rest is unexplained. D and trimming were read from the DNA, whereas the V and J calls and clone size are those reported in that table. This sample gives around 300,000 clones in total; around nine tenths of them show up just once. The ten most abundant clones make up roughly 5% of the sample.

What the work shows at the level of the full study, not this receptor alone: After vaccination, spike-specific CD8+ and CD4+ T cell responses were reported to show substantial breadth. The study was not powered for comparison of responses between vaccine doses or regimens. Non-spike TCR breadth was comparable between vaccine and placebo recipients, consistent with the vaccine containing only spike. Ad26.COV2.S recipients had higher spike-specific TCR breadth than placebo recipients (P = 0.0014). According to the authors, total T cell responses may have been underestimated by the TCR breadth and depth analyses.

This clonotype was sampled from a person aged 18-65 years who received the Ad26.COV2.S COVID-19 vaccine or a placebo. The V and J genes are TRBV29-1 and TRBJ2-7; the D gene is perhaps TRBD1 or TRBD2, each of them matching over 5 bases. The sample was peripheral blood, taken in a trial of Ad26.COV2.S vaccine versus placebo. This receptor has the CDR3 CSVGPEREQYF. The bases read TGCAGCGTGGGGCCAGAGCGGGAGCAGTACTTC.